The rows below give T cell receptor beta chains drawn from one sample of a study of blood T cell repertoires in COVID-19. This table comes from immunoSEQ multiplex PCR, and its TCRdb copy is limited to in-frame clones, with some not included. The sample has a few hundred thousand clones, around 80% seen once. Sequenced input: peripheral blood. The receptors derive from a human donor in a cohort sampled during active COVID-19. CDR3s include the opening cysteine and the closing phenylalanine or tryptophan. The D gene is left open where the match is weak. Size values are once, few and many counts, or a class for expanded clones, and some rows have none.

>NA|TRBV24-1|NA|TRBJ1-5
CATSDPRTGNQPQHF
TGTGCCACCAGTGATCCACGAACAGGGAATCAGCCCCAGCATTTT
>TRBD2|TRBV28|once|TRBJ2-3
CASGGLAGVDTQYF
TGTGCCAGCGGGGGACTAGCGGGAGTGGATACGCAGTATTTT
>NA|TRBV6-5|NA|TRBJ1-2
CASRGQADGYTF
TGTGCCAGCAGGGGACAAGCGGATGGCTACACCTTC
>NA|TRBV7-9|NA|TRBJ1-3
CASSAPGLKSGNTIYF
TGTGCCAGCAGCGCACCGGGATTAAAGTCTGGAAACACCATATATTTT
>NA|TRBV19|NA|TRBJ2-7
CASYRMPFTYEQYF
TGTGCCAGTTACAGGATGCCCTTTACCTACGAGCAGTACTTC
>TRBD2|TRBV11-2|NA|TRBJ2-1
CASSSGLNNEQFF
TGTGCCAGCAGCTCGGGACTAAACAATGAGCAGTTCTTC
>NA|TRBV7-9|NA|TRBJ2-7
CASSYDSYEQYF
TGTGCCAGCAGCTATGACAGCTACGAGCAGTACTTC
>NA|TRBV19|NA|TRBJ1-5
CATTRQASFNQPQHF
TGTGCCACCACCCGACAGGCGAGCTTCAATCAGCCCCAGCATTTT
>TRBD2|TRBV28|NA|TRBJ2-7
CASSLTSGAYEQYF
TGTGCCAGCAGTTTAACTAGCGGGGCCTACGAGCAGTACTTC
>NA|TRBV10-3|NA|TRBJ2-7
CAITDGIVYEQYF
TGTGCCATCACCGACGGGATAGTTTACGAGCAGTACTTC
>TRBD2|TRBV7-6|NA|TRBJ2-7
CASSLGLAGVGEQYF
TGTGCCAGCAGCTTGGGACTAGCGGGAGTAGGCGAGCAGTACTTC
>NA|TRBV6-5|NA|TRBJ2-7
CASAGTASYEQYF
TGTGCCAGCGCGGGGACAGCTTCCTACGAGCAGTACTTC
>NA|TRBV11-2|NA|TRBJ2-1
CASSGLSYNEQFF
TGTGCCAGCTCGGGACTCTCCTACAATGAGCAGTTCTTC
>NA|TRBV27|NA|TRBJ1-6
CASSLTRTALNSPLHF
TGTGCCAGCAGTCTAACTAGGACAGCTCTTAATTCACCCCTCCACTTT
>NA|TRBV12-5|NA|TRBJ1-2
CASGLVAGERADNYGYTF
TGTGCTAGTGGTTTGGTTGCAGGGGAACGAGCGGACAACTATGGCTACACCTTC
>NA|TRBV7-2|NA|TRBJ1-6
CASSFRNSPLHF
TGTGCCAGCAGCTTTCGGAATTCACCCCTCCACTTT
>TRBD1|TRBV24-1|once|TRBJ2-2
CATSDAALRGQNGGELFF
TGTGCCACCAGTGATGCTGCCCTCAGGGGGCAAAATGGCGGGGAGCTGTTTTTT
>TRBD1|TRBV27|NA|TRBJ1-1
CASSPRTGKAFF
TGTGCCAGCAGTCCGAGGACAGGGAAAGCTTTCTTT
>NA|TRBV7-8|NA|TRBJ1-5
CASSLWEASNQPQHF
TGTGCCAGCAGCTTATGGGAGGCAAGCAATCAGCCCCAGCATTTT
>NA|TRBV18|NA|TRBJ2-7
CASSPSEGSSYEQYF
TGTGCCAGCTCACCTTCTGAGGGTTCTTCCTACGAGCAGTACTTC
>NA|TRBV6-2/TRBV6-3|NA|TRBJ2-6
CASSYLTGSTPSAGANVLTF
TGTGCCAGCAGTTATTTGACAGGTAGTACTCCTTCCGCTGGGGCCAACGTCCTGACTTTC
>NA|TRBV12-3/TRBV12-4|NA|TRBJ1-5
CASNRLGGQPQHF
TGTGCCAGCAACCGATTAGGGGGTCAGCCCCAGCATTTT
>TRBD2|TRBV9|NA|TRBJ2-7
CASSPRLADYEQYF
TGTGCCAGCAGCCCCCGACTAGCGGACTACGAGCAGTACTTC
>TRBD2|TRBV5-1|NA|TRBJ2-7
CASSRGVASGREEQYF
TGCGCCAGCAGTCGTGGTGTAGCTAGCGGGAGGGAAGAGCAGTACTTC
>TRBD2|TRBV3-1/TRBV3-2|NA|TRBJ2-1
CASSQARRGRDHEQFF
TGTGCCAGCAGCCAAGCGCGGCGCGGGAGGGATCATGAGCAGTTCTTC
>TRBD2|TRBV10-3|NA|TRBJ2-7
CAISGTSSDVYEQYF
TGTGCCATCAGTGGGACTAGCTCAGACGTATACGAGCAGTACTTC
>TRBD2|TRBV19|NA|TRBJ2-1
CASRLAGVSNEQFF
TGTGCCAGTAGGCTAGCGGGAGTAAGCAATGAGCAGTTCTTC
>TRBD2|TRBV27|NA|TRBJ2-7
CASRRTGLATYEQYF
TGTGCCAGCAGGCGGACGGGACTAGCGACCTACGAGCAGTACTTC
>TRBD1|TRBV5-1|once|TRBJ2-1
CASSSDRGGQFF
TGCGCCAGCAGCTCCGACAGGGGGGGGCAGTTCTTC
>NA|TRBV6-5|NA|TRBJ1-1
CASSYSGGRAEAFF
TGTGCCAGCAGTTACTCTGGGGGGAGGGCTGAAGCTTTCTTT
>TRBD2|TRBV13|NA|TRBJ2-5
CASSFGLAGSPQYF
TGTGCCAGCAGCTTCGGACTAGCGGGATCCCCCCAGTACTTC
>NA|TRBV28|NA|TRBJ1-3
CASRYTGQRWGNTIYF
TGTGCCAGCAGATACACAGGGCAGAGATGGGGAAACACCATATATTTT
>TRBD1|TRBV10-1|NA|TRBJ2-7
CASSVNRGYHEQYF
TGCGCCAGCAGTGTCAACAGGGGGTACCACGAGCAGTACTTC
>NA|TRBV5-4|NA|TRBJ1-1
CASSLGPGANTEAFF
TGTGCCAGCAGCTTGGGGCCAGGGGCGAACACTGAAGCTTTCTTT
>NA|TRBV19|NA|TRBJ1-1
CASSIDRKYASFF
TGTGCCAGTAGTATAGATAGAAAGTACGCGTCATTCTTT
>NA|TRBV6-2/TRBV6-3|once|TRBJ2-6
CASSFTHPGANVLTF
TGTGCCAGCAGCTTTACTCACCCTGGGGCCAACGTCCTGACTTTC
>NA|TRBV7-2|few|TRBJ1-5
CASSRDSNQPQHF
TGTGCCAGCAGCCGAGATAGCAATCAGCCCCAGCATTTT
>NA|TRBV10-3|NA|TRBJ2-7
CAISLGGSSYEQYF
TGTGCCATCAGTCTCGGCGGCAGCTCCTACGAGCAGTACTTC
>TRBD2|TRBV10-3|once|TRBJ2-1
CAISEGLAGGLLNHEQFF
TGTGCCATCAGTGAGGGACTAGCGGGAGGGCTGCTCAACCATGAGCAGTTCTTC
>NA|TRBV18|NA|TRBJ2-2
CASSQDSPNTGELFF
TGTGCCAGCTCGCAGGACAGTCCGAACACCGGGGAGCTGTTTTTT
>NA|TRBV7-2|NA|TRBJ1-6
CASSLGQLNNSPLHF
TGTGCCAGCAGCTTAGGGCAGTTGAATAATTCACCCCTCCACTTT
>NA|TRBV24-1|NA|TRBJ2-7
CATSDSSTSHEQYF
TGTGCCACCAGTGATTCCTCGACTAGTCACGAGCAGTACTTC
>NA|TRBV28|NA|TRBJ1-3
CASSLKRGSGNTIYF
TGTGCCAGCAGTTTGAAACGCGGCTCTGGAAACACCATATATTTT